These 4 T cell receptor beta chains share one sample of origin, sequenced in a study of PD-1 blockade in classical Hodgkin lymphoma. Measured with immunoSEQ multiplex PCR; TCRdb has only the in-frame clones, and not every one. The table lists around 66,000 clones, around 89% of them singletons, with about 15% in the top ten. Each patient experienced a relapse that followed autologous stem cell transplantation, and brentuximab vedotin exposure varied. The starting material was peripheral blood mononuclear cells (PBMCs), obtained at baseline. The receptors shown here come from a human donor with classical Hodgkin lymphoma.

The CDR3 DNA is TGTGCCAGCAGTCTAGCGGGGTCTAATGAGCAGTTCTTC. As protein: CASSLAGSNEQFF. This rearrangement joins TRBV25-1 to TRBJ2-1; 9 bases are a match to TRBD2. Per germline, CDR1 MGHDK and CDR2 SYGVNS. With V trimmed by 5 bases and J by 7 bases, 3 bases remained unmatched. The CDR3 runs to 13 residues.

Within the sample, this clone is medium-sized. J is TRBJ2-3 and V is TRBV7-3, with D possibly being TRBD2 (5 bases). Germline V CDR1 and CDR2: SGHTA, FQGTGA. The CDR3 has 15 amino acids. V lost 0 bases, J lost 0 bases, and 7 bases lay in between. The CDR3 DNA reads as TGTGCCAGCAGCTTAACCCCGGGGAGCACAGATACGCAGTATTTT. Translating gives CASSLTPGSTDTQYF.

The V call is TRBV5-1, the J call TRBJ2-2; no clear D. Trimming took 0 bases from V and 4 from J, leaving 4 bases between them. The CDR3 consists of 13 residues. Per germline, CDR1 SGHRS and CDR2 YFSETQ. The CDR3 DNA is TGCGCCAGCAGCTTGGTCACCACCGGGGAGCTGTTTTTT. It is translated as CASSLVTTGELFF.

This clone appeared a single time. Here the CDR3 DNA reads TGTGCCTGGAGTGTCTCGGAGTTGGTGTCCGGGGAGCTGTTTTTT. Amino acids: CAWSVSELVSGELFF. V and J are TRBV30 and TRBJ2-2; D ambiguous. Trimming took 0 bases from V and 6 from J, leaving 14 bases between them. The V gene's germline CDR1 is GTSNPN and CDR2 SVGIG (reference sequence). This CDR3 region has 15 residues.